Below, one T cell receptor beta chain is given with its context. Its antigen remains unknown. These data belong to a study of cytomegalovirus exposure and HLA in healthy donors. Study-wide context: Membership in the Caucasian-associated ancestry cluster was found for about four fifths of approximately 380 genotyped donors.

Study findings and constraints: Generally TCR sequences proved uncommon, though certain public TCRs appeared in numerous donors. TCR beta chains numbering 150 to 200 were designated cytomegalovirus-associated. More than 15,000 TCR beta sequences were associated with HLA alleles at 0.05 false discovery rate in a later analysis.

PCR used 60 Vbeta primers and 13 Jbeta primers. The protocol was immunoSEQ multiplex PCR, while the TCRdb copy is restricted to in-frame clones and leaves out a portion. The sample table sets out under 75,000 clones. The sequencing sample was made of PBMCs. This clonotype was sampled from a female donor in good health and CMV-seropositive.

CDR3 DNA sequence: TGTGCCAGCATTTCTCTCGGGACAGGGGGCACTGAAGCTTTCTTT. It codes for CASISLGTGGTEAFF. This rearrangement joins TRBV10-3 to TRBJ1-1; 11 nucleotides agree with TRBD1. The CDR3 covers 15 residues. Germline CDR1 is ENHRY and CDR2 is SYGVKD. Trimming cost V 10 bases and J 4 bases; bases outside gene matches: 11.